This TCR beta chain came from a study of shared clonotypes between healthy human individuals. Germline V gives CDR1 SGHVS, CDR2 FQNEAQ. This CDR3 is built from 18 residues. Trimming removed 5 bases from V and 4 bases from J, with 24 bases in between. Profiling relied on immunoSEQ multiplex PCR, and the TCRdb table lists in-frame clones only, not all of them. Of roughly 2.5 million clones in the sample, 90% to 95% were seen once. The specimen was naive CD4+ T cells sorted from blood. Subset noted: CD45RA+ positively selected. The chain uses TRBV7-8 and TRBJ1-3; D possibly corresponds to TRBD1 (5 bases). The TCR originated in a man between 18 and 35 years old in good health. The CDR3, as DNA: TGTGCCAGCAGCGCACGACTGGGGGGGAACTGGGCCGGAAACACCATATATTTT. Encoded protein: CASSARLGGNWAGNTIYF.